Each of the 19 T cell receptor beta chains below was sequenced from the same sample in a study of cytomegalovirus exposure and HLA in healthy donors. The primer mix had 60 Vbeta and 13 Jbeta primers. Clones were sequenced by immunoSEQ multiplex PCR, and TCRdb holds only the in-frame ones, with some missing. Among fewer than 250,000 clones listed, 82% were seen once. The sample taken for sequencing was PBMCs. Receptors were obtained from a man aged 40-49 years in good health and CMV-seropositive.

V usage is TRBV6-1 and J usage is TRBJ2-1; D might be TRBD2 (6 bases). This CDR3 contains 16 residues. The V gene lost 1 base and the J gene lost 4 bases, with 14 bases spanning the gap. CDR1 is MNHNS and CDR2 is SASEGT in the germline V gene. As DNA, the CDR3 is TGTGCCAGCAGTGAAGTGCTTAGCGGACGGTACAATGAGCAGTTCTTC. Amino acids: CASSEVLSGRYNEQFF.

The CDR3 loop reads CASSDNGQGPSPLHF. In nucleotides, the CDR3 is TGTGCCAGCAGCGACAACGGACAGGGCCCTTCACCCCTCCACTTT. The chain recombines TRBV2 with TRBJ1-6; the match to TRBD1 covers 8 bases. Germline-derived CDR1 and CDR2 are SNHLY and FYNNEI. The trim removed 6 bases at V and 9 bases at J, leaving 10 bases unmatched. There are 15 residues in the CDR3.

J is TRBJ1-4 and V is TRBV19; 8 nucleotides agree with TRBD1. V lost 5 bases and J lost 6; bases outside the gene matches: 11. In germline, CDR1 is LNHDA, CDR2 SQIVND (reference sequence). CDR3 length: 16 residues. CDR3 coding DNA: TGTGCCAGTAGTCTTCTTGGACAGGGAAGGGATGAAAAACTGTTTTTT. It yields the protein CASSLLGQGRDEKLFF.

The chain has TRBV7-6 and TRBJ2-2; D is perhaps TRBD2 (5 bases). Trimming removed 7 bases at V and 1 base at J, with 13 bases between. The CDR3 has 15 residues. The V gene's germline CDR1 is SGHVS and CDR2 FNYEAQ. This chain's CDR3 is CASTFGLGNTGELFF. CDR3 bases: TGTGCCAGCACCTTCGGACTGGGGAACACCGGGGAGCTGTTTTTT.

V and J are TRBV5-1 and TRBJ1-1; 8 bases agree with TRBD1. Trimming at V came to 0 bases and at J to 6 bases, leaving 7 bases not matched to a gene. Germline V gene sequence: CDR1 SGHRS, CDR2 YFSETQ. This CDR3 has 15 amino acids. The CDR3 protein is CASSLGTGTIAEAFF. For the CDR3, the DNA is TGCGCCAGCAGCTTGGGGACAGGGACCATAGCTGAAGCTTTCTTT.

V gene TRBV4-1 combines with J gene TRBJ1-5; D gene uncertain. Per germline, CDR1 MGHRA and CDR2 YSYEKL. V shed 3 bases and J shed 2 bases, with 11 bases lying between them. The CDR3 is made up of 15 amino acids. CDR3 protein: CASSHPFRGNQPQHF. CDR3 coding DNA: TGCGCCAGCAGCCATCCTTTTCGGGGCAATCAGCCCCAGCATTTT.

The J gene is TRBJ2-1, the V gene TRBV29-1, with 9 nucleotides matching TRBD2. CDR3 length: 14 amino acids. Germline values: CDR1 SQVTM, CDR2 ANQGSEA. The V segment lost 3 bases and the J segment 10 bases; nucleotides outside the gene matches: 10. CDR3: CSVDSGRPAGEQFF. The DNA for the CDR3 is TGCAGCGTTGACAGCGGGAGGCCCGCAGGGGAGCAGTTCTTC.

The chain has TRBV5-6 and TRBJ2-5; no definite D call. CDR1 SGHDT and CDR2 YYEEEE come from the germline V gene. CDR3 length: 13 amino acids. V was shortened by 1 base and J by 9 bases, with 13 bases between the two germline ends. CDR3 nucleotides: TGTGCCAGCAGCTTGCGCGGCAGCAAATCCCAGTACTTC. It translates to CASSLRGSKSQYF. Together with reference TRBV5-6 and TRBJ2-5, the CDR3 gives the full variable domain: DAGVTQSPTHLIKTRGQQVTLRCSPKSGHDTVSWYQQALGQGPQFIFQYYEEEERQRGNFPDRFSGHQFPNYSSELNVNALLLGDSALYLCASSLRGSKSQYFGPGTRLLVL.

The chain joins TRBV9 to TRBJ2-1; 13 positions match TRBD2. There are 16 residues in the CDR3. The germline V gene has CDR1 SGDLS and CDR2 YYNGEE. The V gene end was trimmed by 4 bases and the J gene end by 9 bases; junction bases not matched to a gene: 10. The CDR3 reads CASSPESGLAGFEQFF. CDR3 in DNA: TGTGCCAGCAGCCCGGAATCGGGACTAGCGGGATTTGAGCAGTTCTTC.

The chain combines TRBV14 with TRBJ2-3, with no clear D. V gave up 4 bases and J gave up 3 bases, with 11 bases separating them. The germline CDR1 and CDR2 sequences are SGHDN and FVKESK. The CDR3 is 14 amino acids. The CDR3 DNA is TGTGCCAGCAGCCCCTGGGCTCGGACAGATACGCAGTATTTT. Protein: CASSPWARTDTQYF.

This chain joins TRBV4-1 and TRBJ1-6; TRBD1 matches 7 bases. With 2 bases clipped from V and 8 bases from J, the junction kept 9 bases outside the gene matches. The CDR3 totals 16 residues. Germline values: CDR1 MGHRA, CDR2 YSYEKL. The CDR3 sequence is CASSQYAGTADSPLHF. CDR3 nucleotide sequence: TGCGCCAGCAGCCAATACGCCGGGACAGCTGATTCACCCCTCCACTTT.

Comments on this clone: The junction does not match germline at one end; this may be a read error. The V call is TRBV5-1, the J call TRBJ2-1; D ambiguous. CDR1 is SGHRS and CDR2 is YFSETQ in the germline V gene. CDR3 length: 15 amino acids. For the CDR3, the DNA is TGCGCCAGCAGTTTGGACGGGTCGGGTCTCAATGAGCAGTTCTTC. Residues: CASSLDGSGLNEQFF.

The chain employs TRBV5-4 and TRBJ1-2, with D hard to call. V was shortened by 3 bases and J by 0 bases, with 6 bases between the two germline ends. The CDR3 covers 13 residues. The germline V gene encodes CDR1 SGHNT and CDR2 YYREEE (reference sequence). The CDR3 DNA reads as TGTGCCAGCAGCTATTTAGCTAACTATGGCTACACCTTC. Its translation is CASSYLANYGYTF.

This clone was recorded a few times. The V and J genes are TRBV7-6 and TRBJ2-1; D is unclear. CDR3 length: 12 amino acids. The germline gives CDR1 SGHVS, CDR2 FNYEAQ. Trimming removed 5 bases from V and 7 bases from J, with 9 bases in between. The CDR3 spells CASSPAKNEQFF. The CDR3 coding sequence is TGTGCCAGCAGCCCCGCGAAGAATGAGCAGTTCTTC.

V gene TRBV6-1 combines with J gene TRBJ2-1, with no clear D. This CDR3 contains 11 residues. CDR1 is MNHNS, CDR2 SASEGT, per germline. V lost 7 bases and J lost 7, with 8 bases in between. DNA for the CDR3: TGTGCCAGCACCGAACGGAATGAGCAGTTCTTC. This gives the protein CASTERNEQFF.

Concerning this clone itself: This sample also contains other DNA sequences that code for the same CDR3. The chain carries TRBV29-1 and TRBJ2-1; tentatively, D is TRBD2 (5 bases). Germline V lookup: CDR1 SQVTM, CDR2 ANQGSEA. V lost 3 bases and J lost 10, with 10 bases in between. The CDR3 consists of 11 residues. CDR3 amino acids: CSVDRTGEQFF. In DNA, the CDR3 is TGCAGCGTTGATCGGACTGGCGAGCAGTTCTTC.

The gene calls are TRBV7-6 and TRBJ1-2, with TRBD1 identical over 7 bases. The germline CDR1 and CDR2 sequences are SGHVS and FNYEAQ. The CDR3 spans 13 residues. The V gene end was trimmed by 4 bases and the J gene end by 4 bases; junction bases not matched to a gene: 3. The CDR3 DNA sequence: TGTGCCAGCAGCTCGGGACAGTTCTATGGCTACACCTTC. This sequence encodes CASSSGQFYGYTF.

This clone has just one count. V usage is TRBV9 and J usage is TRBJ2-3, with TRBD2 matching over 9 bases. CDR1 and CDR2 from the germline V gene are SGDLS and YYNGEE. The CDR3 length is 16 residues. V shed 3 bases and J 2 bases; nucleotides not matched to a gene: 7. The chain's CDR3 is CASSAGLAPYTDTQYF. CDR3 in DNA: TGTGCCAGCAGCGCCGGACTAGCGCCCTACACAGATACGCAGTATTTT.

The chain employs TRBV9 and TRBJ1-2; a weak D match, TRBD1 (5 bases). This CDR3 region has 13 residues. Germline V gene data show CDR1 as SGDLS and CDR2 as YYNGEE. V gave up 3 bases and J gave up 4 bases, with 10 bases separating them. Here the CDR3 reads CASSAQDSYGYTF. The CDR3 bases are TGTGCCAGCAGCGCGCAAGACAGCTATGGCTACACCTTC. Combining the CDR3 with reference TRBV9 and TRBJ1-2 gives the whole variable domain DSGVTQTPKHLITATGQRVTLRCSPRSGDLSVYWYQQSLDQGLQFLIQYYNGEERAKGNILERFSAQQFPDLHSELNLSSLELGDSALYFCASSAQDSYGYTFGSGTRLTVV.